The 4 T cell receptor beta chains in this list originate from one sample, sequenced in a study of cytomegalovirus exposure and HLA in healthy donors. Sequenced by immunoSEQ multiplex PCR; TCRdb stores in-frame clones only, minus some. The sample holds roughly 150,000 clones, about 95% seen once. What was sequenced was PBMCs. These receptors originate from a man between 18 and 35 years old in good health and CMV-seropositive.

CDR3 sequence reads: CASSPGQDSYEQYF. In DNA, the CDR3 is TGTGCCAGCTCACCCGGACAGGACTCCTACGAGCAGTACTTC. The chain carries TRBV18 and TRBJ2-7; 7 bases line up with TRBD1. The V gene's germline CDR1 is KGHSH and CDR2 LQKENI. The CDR3 is 14 residues long. V gave up 3 bases and J gave up 0 bases; unmatched junction bases: 2. Using reference TRBV18 and TRBJ2-7 for the parts outside the CDR3, the full variable domain is NAGVMQNPRHLVRRRGQEARLRCSPMKGHSHVYWYRQLPEEGLKFMVYLQKENIIDESGMPKERFSAEFPKEGPSILRIQQVVRGDSAAYFCASSPGQDSYEQYFGPGTRLTVT.

V usage is TRBV19 and J usage is TRBJ2-7, with 7 positions matching TRBD1. The CDR3 runs 16 residues. Germline V gene lookup returns CDR1 LNHDA and CDR2 SQIVND (reference sequence). Trimming removed 0 bases from V and 1 base from J; junction bases left unmatched: 6. The CDR3 DNA sequence: TGTGCCAGTAGTATAGATGCAGGGGGTTATTCCTACGAGCAGTACTTC. The encoded protein is CASSIDAGGYSYEQYF.

This chain links TRBV19 with TRBJ1-6; 8 bases match TRBD1. Germline V gene lookup returns CDR1 LNHDA and CDR2 SQIVND (reference sequence). V dropped 0 bases and J dropped 5; count of bases not matched to a gene: 9. The CDR3 spans 18 residues. The CDR3 nucleotides are TGTGCCAGTAGTATAGAGGCCTCCGGGACAGGCAATAATTCACCCCTCCACTTT. As protein: CASSIEASGTGNNSPLHF.

The chain links TRBV2 to TRBJ1-1, with 9 bases matching TRBD1. With 5 bases clipped from V and 5 bases from J, the junction kept 9 bases outside the gene matches. This CDR3 is 15 amino acids long. Germline lookup yields CDR1 SNHLY and CDR2 FYNNEI. CDR3 DNA sequence: TGTGCCAGCAGTCCCCCCGACAGGGGGAGGACTGAAGCTTTCTTT. It yields the protein CASSPPDRGRTEAFF.